This TCR beta chain was identified during a study of blood T cells in healthy people across ages. This clonotype appeared many times. A second roughly 6 to 11 cycle PCR used barcoded and J-beta primers. TCRdb re-called the 5' RACE reads with MiXCR, one entry per CDR3 protein. The sample has hundreds of thousands of distinct CDR3 sequences, more than 45% seen once. The V and J ends lost 0 bases and 3 bases respectively, with 18 bases between them. The CDR3 spans 18 residues. The germline V gene has CDR1 MNHEY and CDR2 SVGEGT. The sequencing sample was made of blood. The chain links TRBV6-2 or TRBV6-3 to TRBJ2-4, with a weak D call TRBD1 (6 bases). This TCR was sampled from a man older than 75 in good health. DNA for the CDR3: TGTGCCAGCAGTTACTCGAGACAGGCGCTAGATGACAAAAACATTCAGTACTTC. It encodes CASSYSRQALDDKNIQYF.